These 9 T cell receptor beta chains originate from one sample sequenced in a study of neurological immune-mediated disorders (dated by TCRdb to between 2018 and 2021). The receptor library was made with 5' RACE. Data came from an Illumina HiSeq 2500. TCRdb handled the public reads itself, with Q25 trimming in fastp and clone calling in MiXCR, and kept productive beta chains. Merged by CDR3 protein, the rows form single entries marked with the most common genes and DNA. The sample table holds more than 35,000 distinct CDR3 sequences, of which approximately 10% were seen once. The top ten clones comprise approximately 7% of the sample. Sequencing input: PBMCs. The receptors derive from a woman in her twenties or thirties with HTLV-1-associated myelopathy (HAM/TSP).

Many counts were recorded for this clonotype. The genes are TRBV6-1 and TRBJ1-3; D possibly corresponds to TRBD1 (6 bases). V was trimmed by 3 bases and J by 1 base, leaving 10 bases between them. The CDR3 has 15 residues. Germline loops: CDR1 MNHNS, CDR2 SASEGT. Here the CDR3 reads CASSEWGTSGNTIYF. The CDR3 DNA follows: TGTGCCAGCAGTGAGTGGGGGACATCTGGAAACACCATATATTTT.

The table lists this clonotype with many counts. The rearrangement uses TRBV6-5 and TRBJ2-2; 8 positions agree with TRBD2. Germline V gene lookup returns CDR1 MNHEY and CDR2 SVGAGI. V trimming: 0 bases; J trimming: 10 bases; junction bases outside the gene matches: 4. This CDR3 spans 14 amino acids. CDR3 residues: CASSYSGLGKELFF. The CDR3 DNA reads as TGTGCCAGCAGTTACTCGGGACTAGGAAAGGAGCTGTTTTTT.

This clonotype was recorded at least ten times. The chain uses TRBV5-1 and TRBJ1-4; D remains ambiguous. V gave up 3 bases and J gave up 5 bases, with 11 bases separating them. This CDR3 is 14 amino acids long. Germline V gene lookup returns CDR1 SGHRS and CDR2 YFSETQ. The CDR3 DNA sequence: TGCGCCAGCAGCTCGGCGCTGGGCAATGAAAAACTGTTTTTT. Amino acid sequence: CASSSALGNEKLFF.

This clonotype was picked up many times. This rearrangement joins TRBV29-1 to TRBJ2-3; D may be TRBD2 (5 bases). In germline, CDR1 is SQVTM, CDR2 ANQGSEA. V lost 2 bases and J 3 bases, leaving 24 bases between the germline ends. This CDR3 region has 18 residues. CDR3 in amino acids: CSVEMRRRRVRHTDTQYF. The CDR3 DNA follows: TGCAGCGTTGAAATGAGGCGGCGGCGGGTGCGTCATACAGATACGCAGTATTTT.

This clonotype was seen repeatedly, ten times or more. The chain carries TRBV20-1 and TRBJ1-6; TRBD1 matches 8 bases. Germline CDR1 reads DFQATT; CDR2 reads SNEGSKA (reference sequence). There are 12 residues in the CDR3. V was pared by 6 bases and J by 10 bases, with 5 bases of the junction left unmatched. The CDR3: CSAKTGASPLHF. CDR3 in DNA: TGCAGTGCCAAGACAGGGGCATCACCCCTCCACTTT.

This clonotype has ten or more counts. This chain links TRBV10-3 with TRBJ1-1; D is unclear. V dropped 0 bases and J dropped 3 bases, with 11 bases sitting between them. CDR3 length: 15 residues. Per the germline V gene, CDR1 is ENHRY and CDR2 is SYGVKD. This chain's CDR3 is CAISESTVGYTEAFF. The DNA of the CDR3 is TGTGCCATCAGTGAGTCGACCGTCGGGTACACTGAAGCTTTCTTT.

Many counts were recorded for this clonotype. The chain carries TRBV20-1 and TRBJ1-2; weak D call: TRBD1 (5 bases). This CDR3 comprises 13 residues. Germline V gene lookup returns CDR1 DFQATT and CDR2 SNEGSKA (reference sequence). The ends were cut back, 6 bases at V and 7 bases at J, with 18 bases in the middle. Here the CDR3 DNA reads TGCAGTGCGGAGGGCCAGGGACTGGCTGGCTACACCTTC. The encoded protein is CSAEGQGLAGYTF.

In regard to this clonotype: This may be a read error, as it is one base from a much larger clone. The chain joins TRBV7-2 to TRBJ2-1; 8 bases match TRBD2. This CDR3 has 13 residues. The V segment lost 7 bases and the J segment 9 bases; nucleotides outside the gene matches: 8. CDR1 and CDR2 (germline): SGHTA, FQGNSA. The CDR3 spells CASTCGAGGEQFF. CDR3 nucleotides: TGTGCCAGCACCTGCGGGGCGGGAGGTGAGCAGTTCTTC.

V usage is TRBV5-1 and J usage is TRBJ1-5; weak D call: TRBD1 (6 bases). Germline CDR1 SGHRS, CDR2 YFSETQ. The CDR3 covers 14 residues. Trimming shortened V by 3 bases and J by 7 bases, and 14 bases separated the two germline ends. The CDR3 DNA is TGCGCCAGCAGCTGGGAAGGGGGGGAGCAGCCCCAGCATTTT. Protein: CASSWEGGEQPQHF.